This T cell receptor beta chain originates from a study of blood T cell repertoires in COVID-19. For the study at large: Sites across the United States, Italy and Spain contributed samples from acute and convalescent COVID-19. The analysed material was cDNA or gDNA that came from T cells, B-cell-depleted T cells, or PBMCs.

With 0 bases clipped from V and 1 base from J, the junction kept 5 bases outside the gene matches. CDR1 and CDR2 from the germline V gene are MNHEY and SVGEGT. The CDR3 is made up of 17 amino acids. This clone was seen just once. Per the study methods: Cell counts per sample came from amplifying reference gene primers. The table came from immunoSEQ multiplex PCR; TCRdb's copy has only in-frame clones and leaves some out. The V and J calls and the clone size are those of that table, but D and trimming were determined from the DNA. The sample holds under 95,000 clones; approximately 85% are singletons and the top ten take 8.5% to 10%.

The chain couples TRBV6-2 or TRBV6-3 to TRBJ2-1; 8 bases line up with TRBD2. Sequencing used peripheral blood. The source is a man between 45 and 60 years old with COVID-19, enrolled during active disease. Here the CDR3 reads CASSYSEAGVSYNEQFF. The CDR3 DNA follows: TGTGCCAGCAGTTACTCGGAAGCGGGAGTGTCCTACAATGAGCAGTTCTTC.